A selection of T cell receptor beta chains follows, all from one sample in a study of blood T cells in healthy people across ages. TCRdb independently ran MiXCR on the 5' RACE reads; one entry per CDR3 protein. The data contain about 800,000 distinct CDR3 sequences, just under 25% of them singletons. These data were also reused for a study on T cells of mothers and their children.

Material: blood. These TCRs come from a boy between 10 and 17 years old in good health. Both conserved end residues are part of each CDR3. D genes are given only for firm matches. Only some rows state a clone size, as once, few, many or a class for expanded clones.

few	TRBV14	14	TRBD1	TRBJ1-2	CASSQGQGVSRYTF	TGTGCCAGCAGCCAAGGACAGGGAGTCTCGCGCTACACCTTC
NA	TRBV28	16	TRBD1	TRBJ2-1	CASRPRDRASYNEQFF	TGTGCCAGCAGGCCCCGGGACAGGGCTTCCTACAATGAGCAGTTCTTC
NA	TRBV6-2/TRBV6-3	15	TRBD1	TRBJ2-2	CASIKDRGYTGELFF	TGTGCCAGCATCAAGGACAGGGGGTACACCGGGGAGCTGTTTTTT
NA	TRBV28	15	NA	TRBJ2-5	CASSSLGCGEETQYF	TGTGCCAGCAGTTCGCTGGGATGCGGGGAGGAGACCCAGTACTTC
few	TRBV29-1	11	NA	TRBJ1-1	CSVDWGAEAFF	TGCAGCGTTGATTGGGGGGCGGAAGCTTTCTTT
few	TRBV28	17	NA	TRBJ1-6	CASSFGSAGANNSPLHF	TGTGCCAGCAGTTTTGGTTCGGCGGGGGCGAACAATTCACCCCTCCACTTT
NA	TRBV6-2/TRBV6-3	16	NA	TRBJ2-7	CASSLNPRSGVYEQYF	TGCGCCAGCAGCCTTAACCCCCGCTCGGGGGTGTACGAGCAGTACTTC
NA	TRBV5-1	14	TRBD2	TRBJ2-7	CASSLQRELYEQYF	TGCGCCAGCAGCCTCCAGCGGGAGCTCTACGAGCAGTACTTC
NA	TRBV6-2/TRBV6-3	14	NA	TRBJ1-5	CASSSRDGYTAQHF	TGTGCCAGCAGTTCCCGGGACGGTTATACGGCCCAGCATTTT
NA	TRBV29-1	12	NA	TRBJ1-1	CSVVTENTEAFF	TGCAGCGTAGTGACAGAGAACACTGAAGCTTTCTTT
few	TRBV4-1	16	NA	TRBJ2-7	CASSQDSKEPSYEQYF	TGCGCCAGCAGCCAAGATTCGAAAGAGCCCTCCTACGAGCAGTACTTC
few	TRBV20-1	13	TRBD2	TRBJ2-7	CSAIPSGSYEQYF	TGCAGTGCTATTCCTAGCGGGAGTTACGAGCAGTACTTC
NA	TRBV28	15	NA	TRBJ1-4	CASSFSDSLNEKLFF	TGTGCCAGCAGTTTCTCGGACAGCCTTAATGAAAAACTGTTTTTT
few	TRBV2	12	NA	TRBJ1-2	CASSEPLYGYTF	TGTGCCAGCAGTGAACCGCTCTATGGCTACACCTTC
NA	TRBV6-5	18	TRBD2	TRBJ2-2	CASSYGSSGGAFTGELFF	TGTGCCAGCAGTTACGGGAGTAGCGGGGGGGCGTTTACCGGGGAGCTGTTTTTT
NA	TRBV20-1	15	NA	TRBJ1-5	CSARPLGGGNQPQHF	TGCAGTGCTAGGCCCCTCGGGGGCGGCAATCAGCCCCAGCATTTT
NA	TRBV6-5	15	TRBD1	TRBJ2-2	CASSYDRGPPGELFF	TGTGCCAGCAGTTATGACAGGGGGCCTCCCGGGGAGCTGTTTTTT
few	TRBV18	12	NA	TRBJ2-7	CASSPERDEQYF	TGTGCCAGCTCACCAGAGCGAGACGAGCAGTACTTC
once	TRBV7-3	16	NA	TRBJ2-3	CASSLHGAQSTDTQYF	TGTGCCAGCAGCCTCCATGGCGCCCAGAGCACAGATACGCAGTATTTT
NA	TRBV9	18	TRBD2	TRBJ2-3	CASSPLAGGRRGTDTQYF	TGTGCCAGCAGCCCGCTAGCGGGGGGGCGAAGGGGCACAGATACGCAGTATTTT
few	TRBV20-1	19	TRBD2	TRBJ2-1	CSAKSGGLAGGPSYNEQFF	TGCAGTGCTAAAAGCGGAGGACTAGCGGGGGGACCCTCCTACAATGAGCAGTTCTTC
few	TRBV2	13	NA	TRBJ2-5	CASDLGGAETQYF	TGTGCCAGCGATTTGGGGGGGGCCGAGACCCAGTACTTC
NA	TRBV14	16	NA	TRBJ1-2	CASSQDRRARLYGYTF	TGTGCCAGCAGCCAAGATCGGCGGGCCAGACTCTATGGCTACACCTTC
NA	TRBV29-1	18	TRBD1	TRBJ2-1	CSVEDRDPTGAPNNEQFF	TGCAGCGTTGAAGATAGGGATCCCACAGGGGCCCCCAACAATGAGCAGTTCTTC
NA	TRBV6-2/TRBV6-3	17	TRBD1	TRBJ2-6	CASTYLDRDPGANVLTF	TGTGCCAGCACTTACCTTGACAGGGATCCTGGGGCCAACGTCCTGACTTTC
NA	TRBV7-2	16	TRBD1	TRBJ2-5	CASSSETGRFQETQYF	TGTGCCAGCAGCTCAGAGACAGGGCGCTTCCAAGAGACCCAGTACTTC
NA	TRBV7-3	14	NA	TRBJ1-1	CASSSSARDGEAFF	TGTGCCAGCAGCTCTTCCGCCCGGGACGGTGAAGCTTTCTTT
NA	TRBV24-1	16	TRBD2	TRBJ2-1	CATSDPQGLGANEQFF	TGTGCCACCAGTGATCCCCAGGGACTAGGTGCGAATGAGCAGTTCTTC
few	TRBV29-1	16	TRBD2	TRBJ2-1	CSVLGTRGGASNEQFF	TGCAGCGTTTTAGGAACGCGCGGGGGAGCGAGCAATGAGCAGTTCTTC
few	TRBV20-1	13	NA	TRBJ1-6	CSAKSSYNSPLHF	TGCAGTGCTAAGAGCTCCTATAATTCACCCCTCCACTTT
NA	TRBV6-6	11	NA	TRBJ2-7	CASTDLSEQYF	TGTGCCAGCACCGATCTGTCCGAGCAGTACTTC
few	TRBV7-9	13	TRBD1	TRBJ2-2	CASSRDSTGELFF	TGTGCCAGCTCTCGGGACAGCACCGGGGAGCTGTTTTTT
few	TRBV20-1	15	TRBD1	TRBJ1-2	CSYPGQALYNYGYTF	TGCAGCTATCCCGGACAGGCGTTATATAACTATGGCTACACCTTC